Below are 26 T cell receptor beta chains sequenced from a single sample in a study of T cell repertoires in cytomegalovirus infection. TCRdb used MiXCR to reprocess the reads, holding one entry per CDR3 protein. Of hundreds of thousands of distinct CDR3 sequences in the sample, about a third were seen once. The antigens of these receptors remain unknown. This specimen was cultured CD8+ T cells from PBMCs, taken from culture after CMV antigen stimulation. These receptors came from a human donor in good health (CMV status not recorded). Some clones in this sample may be carry-over from other donors' samples.

CDR3 residues: CASSLRRAYSYNEQFF. The CDR3 region has the DNA TGTGCCAGCAGCCTACGGAGGGCCTACTCCTACAATGAGCAGTTCTTC. The chain joins TRBV14 to TRBJ2-1, with a tentative D call TRBD2 (6 bases). This CDR3 has 16 residues. Germline CDR1 and CDR2: SGHDN and FVKESK. Trimming shortened V by 4 bases and J by 0 bases, and 13 bases separated the two germline ends.

This clonotype was counted ten times or more. This sequence joins TRBV7-2 and TRBJ2-1; D possibly corresponds to TRBD2 (6 bases). Trimming stripped 1 base from V and 8 bases from J, with 21 bases between. Per germline, CDR1 SGHTA and CDR2 FQGNSA. The CDR3 covers 17 residues. The CDR3 protein is CASSLVPGRRGGDEQFF. Written as DNA, the CDR3 is TGTGCCAGCAGCTTAGTGCCGGGACGCCGGGGCGGGGATGAGCAGTTCTTC.

This clonotype was detected a few times. The rearrangement joins TRBV6-1 to TRBJ1-1, with a possible D match to TRBD1 (5 bases). Trimming left V 3 bases short and J 4 bases short, with 18 bases between. From germline, CDR1 is MNHNS and CDR2 SASEGT. The CDR3 has 16 residues. The CDR3 protein is CASSDRRWSGRTEAFF. The CDR3 DNA sequence: TGTGCCAGCAGTGATAGGCGGTGGTCAGGGCGCACTGAAGCTTTCTTT.

The chain couples TRBV4-3 to TRBJ2-2; D is undetermined. There are 16 residues in the CDR3. Trimming pared 1 base from V and 0 bases from J, leaving 9 bases between. Germline CDR1 and CDR2: LGHNA and YSLEER. The CDR3 DNA reads as TGCGCCAGCAGCCAAGGTCCGGATACGAACACCGGGGAGCTGTTTTTT. This gives the protein CASSQGPDTNTGELFF.

This clonotype has just a few counts. V is TRBV6-2 or TRBV6-3 and J is TRBJ2-7, with a weak D call TRBD1 (6 bases). V was cut by 2 bases and J by 2 bases, with 16 bases left in between. Germline V gives CDR1 MNHEY, CDR2 SVGEGT. The CDR3 runs to 16 residues. CDR3 in DNA: TGTGCCAGCAGTTACGTCAGGGGAAATCGGCCCTACGAGCAGTACGTC. It specifies CASSYVRGNRPYEQYV.

The chain uses TRBV4-2 and TRBJ1-1; D perhaps matches TRBD1 (5 bases). V was clipped by 3 bases and J by 7 bases, with 12 bases between them. This CDR3 is 13 amino acids long. Germline CDR1 is LGHNA and CDR2 is YNFKEQ. As DNA, the CDR3 is TGTGCCAGCAGCCAGCCTGGAAGGGGTGAAGCTTTCTTT. Translated: CASSQPGRGEAFF.

This clonotype was recorded only once. Relative to the germline gene, one junction end is altered; a read error may explain this. The chain joins TRBV7-4 to TRBJ1-1; TRBD1 is a possible D gene (6 bases). This CDR3 comprises 17 residues. In germline, CDR1 is SGHVT, CDR2 SQSDAQ. CDR3 nucleotides: TGTGTCAGCAGCACCCCCTTGACAGGTTGGGAGAACACTGAAGCTTTCTTT. Translating gives CVSSTPLTGWENTEAFF.

The V call is TRBV12-3 or TRBV12-4, the J call TRBJ2-1; D uncertain. Trimming pared 0 bases from V and 4 bases from J, leaving 10 bases between. The CDR3 extends over 15 amino acids. The CDR3 nucleotides are TGTGCCAGCAGTTTAGCGGACGGGCAATACAATGAGCAGTTCTTC. Translation gives CASSLADGQYNEQFF.

The chain employs TRBV7-9 and TRBJ1-2; D unclear. This CDR3 is built from 15 residues. Germline CDR1 SEHNR, CDR2 FQNEAQ (reference sequence). Trimming took off 0 bases at V and 3 bases at J, with 11 bases between the two ends. This chain's CDR3 is CASSLAREGDYGYTF. The CDR3 bases are TGTGCCAGCAGCTTAGCCCGGGAAGGTGACTATGGCTACACCTTC. Full variable domain (missing parts from reference TRBV7-9 and TRBJ1-2): DTGVSQNPRHKITKRGQNVTFRCDPISEHNRLYWYRQTLGQGPEFLTYFQNEAQLEKSRLLSDRFSAERPKGSFSTLEIQRTEQGDSAMYLCASSLAREGDYGYTFGSGTRLTVV.

This clonotype appeared many times. The rearrangement uses TRBV6-1 and TRBJ1-5, with unresolved D. Per the germline V gene, CDR1 is MNHNS and CDR2 is SASEGT. The V gene lost 5 bases and the J gene lost 0 bases, with 8 bases spanning the gap. This CDR3 comprises 14 residues. The CDR3 is CASSSKGSNQPQHF. The CDR3 DNA follows: TGTGCCAGCAGTTCAAAGGGTAGCAATCAGCCCCAGCATTTT.

This clonotype was observed at least ten times. The V gene is TRBV7-6, the J gene TRBJ2-7, with D perhaps matching TRBD1 (6 bases). Trimming removed 2 bases from V and 4 bases from J, with 18 bases in between. The germline V gene has CDR1 SGHVS and CDR2 FNYEAQ. The length of the CDR3 is 16 residues. CDR3 sequence reads: CASSLRVVGHLYEQYF. In DNA form, the CDR3 reads TGTGCCAGCAGCTTAAGGGTAGTGGGACACCTATACGAGCAGTACTTC.

The chain combines TRBV7-3 with TRBJ1-2, with TRBD1 as a possible D gene (5 bases). V lost 1 base, J lost 7 bases, and 19 bases lay in between. Germline V gene sequence: CDR1 SGHTA, CDR2 FQGTGA. This CDR3 has 16 amino acids. CDR3 DNA sequence: TGTGCCAGCAGCTTAAACCCGGACGGGACTTTAAGTGGCTACACCTTC. It specifies CASSLNPDGTLSGYTF. The variable domain in full, with the rest retrieved from reference TRBV7-3 and TRBJ1-2, is GAGVSQTPSNKVTEKGKYVELRCDPISGHTALYWYRQSLGQGPEFLIYFQGTGAADDSGLPNDRFFAVRPEGSVSTLKIQRTERGDSAVYLCASSLNPDGTLSGYTFGSGTRLTVV.

The chain is built from TRBV7-9 and TRBJ2-1, with D uncertain. The CDR3 runs 16 residues. Germline CDR1 reads SEHNR; CDR2 reads FQNEAQ (reference sequence). V lost 5 bases, J lost 0 bases, and 14 bases lay in between. The DNA of the CDR3 is TGTGCCAGCAGCCCTAAGGGTGGCAGCTCCTACAATGAGCAGTTCTTC. Protein: CASSPKGGSSYNEQFF.

The chain has TRBV27 and TRBJ2-1; 11 positions match TRBD2. V shed 1 base and J 4 bases; nucleotides not matched to a gene: 6. The CDR3 length is 17 residues. Germline V CDR1 and CDR2: MNHEY, SMNVEV (reference sequence). The CDR3 is CASSLLVPSGGYNEQFF. Written as DNA, the CDR3 is TGTGCCAGCAGTTTATTGGTTCCTAGCGGGGGGTACAATGAGCAGTTCTTC.

The rearrangement uses TRBV6-6 and TRBJ2-2, with 9 bases that match TRBD1. This CDR3 is 15 amino acids long. CDR1 is MNHNY, CDR2 SVGAGI, per germline (reference sequence). V shed 3 bases and J 7 bases; nucleotides not matched to a gene: 6. The CDR3 spells CASSYSTGGGGELFF. CDR3 nucleotide sequence: TGTGCCAGCAGTTATTCGACAGGGGGTGGCGGGGAGCTGTTTTTT.

In the case of this clonotype: A much larger clone lies a single base off, so this may be a read error. The V and J genes are TRBV4-2 and TRBJ1-1, with TRBD1 identical over 8 bases. The CDR3 loop spans 16 amino acids. Germline CDR1 reads LGHNA; CDR2 reads YNFKEQ. CDR3 amino acids: CANSQEAGGGITEAFF. CDR3 sequence (DNA): TGTGCCAACAGCCAAGAGGCAGGGGGCGGGATCACTGAAGCTTTCTTT.

This clonotype showed up many times. Written as DNA, the CDR3 is TGTGCCAGCAGTTTGGAGGAATGGGGTGGCTACACCTTC. This encodes CASSLEEWGGYTF. J is TRBJ1-2 and V is TRBV12-3 or TRBV12-4; D gene ambiguous. Trimming left V 3 bases short and J 7 bases short, with 12 bases between. There are 13 residues in the CDR3.

V and J are TRBV14 and TRBJ1-2, with TRBD1 matching over 10 bases. The V and J ends lost 3 bases and 5 bases, in that order; junction bases with no gene match: 3. This CDR3 region has 14 residues. Germline V gives CDR1 SGHDN, CDR2 FVKESK. CDR3 residues: CASSHWDRGYGYTF. In DNA form, the CDR3 reads TGTGCCAGCAGCCATTGGGACAGGGGATATGGCTACACCTTC.

The chain carries TRBV7-9 and TRBJ2-1; the match to TRBD1 covers 11 bases. This CDR3 has 17 amino acids. The germline V gene has CDR1 SEHNR and CDR2 FQNEAQ (reference sequence). J was trimmed by 13 bases and V by 3 bases; bases with no gene match: 17. The CDR3 DNA reads as TGTGCCAGCAGCTTCAATCCCAGGACAGGGGGCGTTTCGGGACAGTTCTTC. Its protein is CASSFNPRTGGVSGQFF. Using reference TRBV7-9 and TRBJ2-1 for the parts outside the CDR3, the full variable domain is DTGVSQNPRHKITKRGQNVTFRCDPISEHNRLYWYRQTLGQGPEFLTYFQNEAQLEKSRLLSDRFSAERPKGSFSTLEIQRTEQGDSAMYLCASSFNPRTGGVSGQFFGPGTRLTVL.

J is TRBJ2-7 and V is TRBV6-6, with 9 bases identical to TRBD1. V gave up 6 bases and J gave up 5 bases; unmatched junction bases: 11. This CDR3 comprises 15 residues. Germline CDR1 is MNHNY and CDR2 is SVGAGI (reference sequence). The CDR3 DNA reads as TGTGCCAGCAGCACCAACCGGGACAGGGTGGACGAGCAGTACTTC. Residues: CASSTNRDRVDEQYF.

The rearrangement joins TRBV12-3 or TRBV12-4 to TRBJ1-1; perhaps TRBD1 as D (6 bases). This CDR3 comprises 13 residues. Trimming removed 5 bases from V and 11 bases from J, with 18 bases in between. The CDR3 loop is CASSQGSLLAAFF. The CDR3 nucleotides read TGTGCCAGCAGTCAGGGGTCGCTTCTTGCGGCTTTCTTT.

This clonotype appeared a few times. The rearrangement uses TRBV6-5 and TRBJ2-1; D not resolved. Trimming removed 6 bases at V and 5 bases at J, with 11 bases between. Germline CDR1 MNHEY, CDR2 SVGAGI. CDR3 length equals 13 residues. The CDR3 reads CASSPFSHNEQFF. In nucleotides, the CDR3 is TGTGCCAGCAGCCCTTTCAGCCACAATGAGCAGTTCTTC.

The chain combines TRBV5-4 with TRBJ1-2; D gene ambiguous. CDR3 length: 13 amino acids. The ends were cut back, 4 bases at V and 6 bases at J, with 13 bases in the middle. CDR1 is SGHNT and CDR2 is YYREEE in the germline V gene (reference sequence). This CDR3 is CASSPLGGNGYTF. CDR3 coding DNA: TGTGCCAGCAGCCCGCTAGGAGGCAATGGCTACACCTTC.

This clonotype came up many times. DNA for the CDR3: TGTGCCAGCAGCCATAAGGCGGGGAAGTACTACGAGCAGTACGTC. This sequence encodes CASSHKAGKYYEQYV. This chain connects TRBV7-2 to TRBJ2-7, with D possibly matching TRBD2 (6 bases). V lost 5 bases and J lost 3, with 17 bases in between. Germline CDR1 and CDR2: SGHTA and FQGNSA. The CDR3 has 15 amino acids.

This chain uses TRBV27 with TRBJ1-5; TRBD1 might be the D (6 bases). The ends were cut back, 6 bases at V and 5 bases at J, with 20 bases in the middle. The CDR3 loop spans 16 amino acids. The germline V gene has CDR1 MNHEY and CDR2 SMNVEV (reference sequence). The CDR3 protein is CASSPSAGEVYQPQHF. The CDR3, as DNA: TGTGCCAGCAGCCCTTCGGCAGGGGAGGTTTATCAGCCCCAGCATTTT.

Of note for this clonotype: The junction does not match germline at one end; this may be a read error. The chain uses TRBV19 and TRBJ1-5; D is possibly TRBD1 (6 bases). Looked up from germline, CDR1 is LNHDA and CDR2 is SQIVND (reference sequence). CDR3 length: 17 residues. The CDR3 coding sequence is TGTGCCAGTAGTACCTCCTGGGACACCCTAAGCAATCAGACCCAGCATTTT. Translating it yields CASSTSWDTLSNQTQHF. Full variable domain (remainder filled in from reference TRBV19 and TRBJ1-5): DGGITQSPKYLFRKEGQNVTLSCEQNLNHDAMYWYRQDPGQGLRLIYYSQIVNDFQKGDIAEGYSVSREKKESFPLTVTSAQKNPTAFYLCASSTSWDTLSNQTQHFGDGTRLSIL.